The 29 T cell receptor beta chains reported below all come from one sample, sequenced in a study of PD-L1 blockade in urothelial cancer (dated by TCRdb to about 2017). The sample's time point label, decoded: pretreatment peripheral blood. Receptor amplification or capture employed the immunoSEQ multiplex PCR assay. As stored in TCRdb, this immuneACCESS dataset retains in-frame rearrangements with V and J assigned. A fraction of the clones does not appear; measured against another copy, unresolved V genes explain less than half of the discrepancy, and the remainder lacks a known reason. For this sample there are 38,000 or so clones; 85% appear just once. The ten biggest clones cover 15% of the sample. Specimen: PBMCs, collected around atezolizumab (anti-PD-L1) treatment. The receptors shown here come from a man older than 75 with urothelial cancer.

The V gene is TRBV7-9, the J gene TRBJ2-7, with 7 bases identical to TRBD2. Germline V lookup: CDR1 SEHNR, CDR2 FQNEAQ (reference sequence). V was pared by 0 bases and J by 1 base, with 3 bases of the junction left unmatched. The CDR3 contains 15 residues. DNA for the CDR3: TGTGCCAGCAGCTTAGCGGGGAGGGGATCCTACGAGCAGTACTTC. Translating gives CASSLAGRGSYEQYF.

This clone showed up just once. This rearrangement joins TRBV27 to TRBJ1-5; no clear D. The V gene's germline CDR1 is MNHEY and CDR2 SMNVEV (reference sequence). V lost 5 bases to trimming and J lost 1 base, with 15 bases between them. This CDR3 contains 16 residues. DNA for the CDR3: TGTGCCAGCAGTCCCCCACCTGCGGGGAGCAATCAGCCCCAGCATTTT. This gives the protein CASSPPPAGSNQPQHF.

This sequence joins TRBV6-5 and TRBJ2-2; D unclear. Germline CDR1 MNHEY, CDR2 SVGAGI. There are 13 residues in the CDR3. V was pared by 2 bases and J by 7 bases, with 8 bases between. Written as DNA, the CDR3 is TGTGCCAGCAGTTACCTGCAGATCGGGGAGCTGTTTTTT. Translated, it gives CASSYLQIGELFF.

The V call is TRBV7-2, the J call TRBJ1-2, with D perhaps matching TRBD1 (5 bases). The CDR3 consists of 15 residues. Germline V lookup: CDR1 SGHTA, CDR2 FQGNSA. V dropped 4 bases and J dropped 3 bases, with 15 bases sitting between them. The CDR3 DNA follows: TGTGCCAGCAGCTCCAGGGTACTGGATTACTATGGCTACACCTTC. Its protein product is CASSSRVLDYYGYTF.

V and J are TRBV5-5 and TRBJ1-4; D gene unclear. V lost 1 base and J 5 bases, leaving 6 bases between the germline ends. CDR1 and CDR2 (germline): SGHKS, YYEKEE (reference sequence). The length of the CDR3 is 13 residues. The CDR3 bases are TGTGCCAGCAGCTTGTGGGAGAATGAAAAACTGTTTTTT. Residues: CASSLWENEKLFF.

The chain combines TRBV19 with TRBJ1-5; D remains unclear. This CDR3 is 17 amino acids long. Germline V CDR1 and CDR2: LNHDA, SQIVND (reference sequence). V was cut by 5 bases and J by 0 bases, with 17 bases left in between. The CDR3 spells CASSPPGSRNSNQPQHF. For the CDR3, the DNA is TGTGCCAGTAGTCCCCCGGGGTCCCGTAATAGCAATCAGCCCCAGCATTTT.

The rearrangement joins TRBV7-9 to TRBJ2-1; no clear D gene. Trimming shortened V by 1 base and J by 10 bases, and 8 bases separated the two germline ends. CDR1 and CDR2 (germline): SEHNR, FQNEAQ (reference sequence). The CDR3 sequence is 12 residues long. CDR3 nucleotide sequence: TGTGCCAGCAGCTTAGTGGGCTGGGAGCAGTTCTTC. Residues: CASSLVGWEQFF.

The chain carries TRBV11-3 and TRBJ2-7, with 10 bases matching TRBD1. J lost 7 bases, V lost 1 base, and 10 bases had no gene match. Germline V gene data show CDR1 as SGHNT and CDR2 as YENEEA. The CDR3 contains 16 residues. The CDR3 protein is CASSLVRGQGICEQYF. For the CDR3, the DNA is TGTGCCAGCAGCTTAGTTAGGGGACAGGGGATATGTGAGCAGTACTTC.

This clone has only a few counts. This rearrangement joins TRBV18 to TRBJ1-5; TRBD1 is a possible D gene (6 bases). The CDR3 loop spans 13 amino acids. CDR1 KGHSH and CDR2 LQKENI come from the germline V gene. With 4 bases removed from V and 6 bases from J, the gap between germline ends came to 10 bases. CDR3 amino acids: CASSLGASQPQHF. The CDR3 nucleotides are TGTGCCAGCTCACTGGGGGCAAGTCAGCCCCAGCATTTT.

V and J are TRBV5-1 and TRBJ1-2; tentatively, D is TRBD1 (5 bases). The CDR3 totals 15 residues. CDR1 is SGHRS and CDR2 is YFSETQ in the germline V gene. Trimming stripped 0 bases from V and 0 bases from J, with 9 bases between. CDR3 amino acids: CASSLADRANYGYTF. CDR3 DNA: TGCGCCAGCAGCTTGGCAGACAGAGCTAACTATGGCTACACCTTC.

This clone was seen a few times. The V gene is TRBV5-1, the J gene TRBJ2-3, with 7 bases matching TRBD1. CDR3 size: 14 residues. Germline CDR1 SGHRS, CDR2 YFSETQ. Unmatched junction bases numbered 6, after V lost 5 bases and J lost 3 bases. The CDR3 DNA reads as TGCGCCAGCAGTTATGACAGGGTAACAGATACGCAGTATTTT. It specifies CASSYDRVTDTQYF.

The rearrangement links TRBV6-5 to TRBJ2-1; the match to TRBD2 covers 13 bases. V trimming: 6 bases; J trimming: 5 bases; junction bases outside the gene matches: 4. CDR1 MNHEY and CDR2 SVGAGI come from the germline V gene. This CDR3 is 15 amino acids long. The CDR3 region is CASSTGTSGNNEQFF. The CDR3 DNA reads TGTGCCAGCAGCACCGGGACTAGCGGGAACAATGAGCAGTTCTTC.

This sequence joins TRBV4-1 and TRBJ2-5; 7 bases are shared with TRBD1. The germline gives CDR1 MGHRA, CDR2 YSYEKL. After removal of 3 bases from V and 0 bases from J, the junction contained 4 bases not matched to a gene. The CDR3 contains 15 residues. CDR3 region: CASSQGQTYQETQYF. Here the CDR3 DNA reads TGCGCCAGCAGCCAGGGACAGACGTACCAAGAGACCCAGTACTTC.

The J gene is TRBJ1-1, the V gene TRBV2; D unresolved. This CDR3 contains 13 residues. V was pared by 6 bases and J by 1 base, with 9 bases between. Looked up from germline, CDR1 is SNHLY and CDR2 is FYNNEI. For the CDR3, the DNA is TGTGCCAGCAGGAGCACCGGGAACACTGAAGCTTTCTTT. Protein product: CASRSTGNTEAFF.

This clone was detected once. The rearrangement links TRBV9 to TRBJ1-2, with 8 nucleotides matching TRBD1. The CDR3 contains 15 residues. Trimming cost V 0 bases and J 3 bases; bases outside gene matches: 4. CDR1 is SGDLS, CDR2 YYNGEE, per germline. CDR3 nucleotides: TGTGCCAGCAGCGTAGGACAGGGGCAGGACTATGGCTACACCTTC. It specifies CASSVGQGQDYGYTF.

The chain couples TRBV9 to TRBJ2-3, with D perhaps matching TRBD2 (6 bases). Looked up from germline, CDR1 is SGDLS and CDR2 is YYNGEE. Trimming took 0 bases from V and 3 from J, leaving 11 bases between them. The CDR3 length is 15 residues. The DNA for the CDR3 is TGTGCCAGCAGCGTAGCTAGCGCCCTAACAGATACGCAGTATTTT. Amino acids: CASSVASALTDTQYF. The whole variable domain, filled in from reference TRBV9 and TRBJ2-3, reads DSGVTQTPKHLITATGQRVTLRCSPRSGDLSVYWYQQSLDQGLQFLIQYYNGEERAKGNILERFSAQQFPDLHSELNLSSLELGDSALYFCASSVASALTDTQYFGPGTRLTVL.

The gene calls are TRBV15 and TRBJ1-1, with D perhaps TRBD1 (6 bases). This CDR3 has 20 amino acids. V gave up 3 bases and J gave up 0 bases, with 26 bases separating them. The germline V gene encodes CDR1 LNHNV and CDR2 YYDKDF (reference sequence). This chain's CDR3 is CATSRGDLPGSRGMNTEAFF. The CDR3 DNA follows: TGTGCCACCAGCAGGGGGGACCTCCCCGGATCGAGGGGGATGAACACTGAAGCTTTCTTT.

The V call is TRBV28, the J call TRBJ2-7; 9 nucleotides match TRBD2. The germline gives CDR1 MDHEN, CDR2 SYDVKM. The CDR3 is made up of 16 amino acids. V lost 4 bases and J lost 0; bases outside the gene matches: 7. Here the CDR3 reads CASSSGGLAFSYEQYF. The CDR3 DNA reads TGTGCCAGCAGTTCCGGCGGACTAGCGTTCTCCTACGAGCAGTACTTC. Based on the CDR3 plus reference TRBV28 and TRBJ2-7, the full variable domain is DVKVTQSSRYLVKRTGEKVFLECVQDMDHENMFWYRQDPGLGLRLIYFSYDVKMKEKGDIPEGYSVSREKKERFSLILESASTNQTSMYLCASSSGGLAFSYEQYFGPGTRLTVT.

The rearrangement uses TRBV19 and TRBJ1-2; possible D gene TRBD1, 5 bases. V was cut by 9 bases and J by 4 bases, with 21 bases left in between. Germline V gene data show CDR1 as LNHDA and CDR2 as SQIVND (reference sequence). The CDR3 is made up of 15 amino acids. CDR3 loop: CASLTTPPGPYGYTF. CDR3 nucleotides: TGTGCCAGCCTCACAACCCCCCCAGGGCCCTATGGCTACACCTTC.

The V call is TRBV5-4, the J call TRBJ2-3; 10 bases align to TRBD2. V shed 5 bases, J shed 0 bases, and the junction held 6 bases outside the gene matches. Germline V gene sequence: CDR1 SGHNT, CDR2 YYREEE (reference sequence). This CDR3 contains 16 residues. The CDR3 spells CASRTTSGQSTDTQYF. The CDR3 coding sequence is TGTGCCAGCAGGACGACTAGCGGGCAGAGCACAGATACGCAGTATTTT. Full variable domain (rest looked up from reference TRBV5-4 and TRBJ2-3): ETGVTQSPTHLIKTRGQQVTLRCSSQSGHNTVSWYQQALGQGPQFIFQYYREEENGRGNFPPRFSGLQFPNYSSELNVNALELDDSALYLCASRTTSGQSTDTQYFGPGTRLTVL.

The rearrangement uses TRBV30 and TRBJ1-2, with TRBD1 matching 9 bases. This CDR3 spans 13 amino acids. Germline values: CDR1 GTSNPN, CDR2 SVGIG (reference sequence). J was trimmed by 6 bases and V by 2 bases; bases with no gene match: 4. The CDR3 region is CAWSHRGRDGYTF. Written as DNA, the CDR3 is TGTGCCTGGAGTCACAGGGGGCGCGATGGCTACACCTTC.

V usage is TRBV7-9 and J usage is TRBJ2-5, with D perhaps matching TRBD1 (5 bases). Germline V gene sequence: CDR1 SEHNR, CDR2 FQNEAQ (reference sequence). Trimming took 0 bases from V and 1 from J, leaving 6 bases between them. The CDR3 contains 14 residues. The CDR3 region has the DNA TGTGCCAGCAGCTTAGCTGGGGCCCAAGAGACCCAGTACTTC. Translation: CASSLAGAQETQYF.

This sequence joins TRBV21-1 and TRBJ2-1; TRBD2, the table's D call, was not compared with the DNA. TRBV21-1 is designated a pseudogene. This CDR3 is built from 15 residues. The CDR3 DNA is TGTGCCAGCAGCAAAGGGGCTAGCGGGCGTAATGAGCAGTTCTTC. It yields the protein CASSKGASGRNEQFF.

The chain couples TRBV6-5 to TRBJ1-2; D possibly corresponds to TRBD1 (6 bases). Per the germline V gene, CDR1 is MNHEY and CDR2 is SVGAGI. V was trimmed by 0 bases and J by 8 bases, leaving 10 bases between them. The CDR3 is 13 amino acids. CDR3: CASSYSSGEGYTF. CDR3 sequence (DNA): TGTGCCAGCAGTTACTCATCAGGGGAAGGCTACACCTTC.

The J gene is TRBJ2-1, the V gene TRBV28; TRBD2 aligns across 10 bases. The trim removed 3 bases at V and 7 bases at J, leaving 12 bases unmatched. The CDR3 covers 17 residues. Germline V gene sequence: CDR1 MDHEN, CDR2 SYDVKM. The CDR3 here is CASSFISGTSVPNEQFF. The DNA for the CDR3 is TGTGCCAGCAGTTTCATCTCCGGGACTAGCGTTCCAAATGAGCAGTTCTTC. Full variable domain (outside the CDR3, taken from reference TRBV28 and TRBJ2-1): DVKVTQSSRYLVKRTGEKVFLECVQDMDHENMFWYRQDPGLGLRLIYFSYDVKMKEKGDIPEGYSVSREKKERFSLILESASTNQTSMYLCASSFISGTSVPNEQFFGPGTRLTVL.

The genes are TRBV25-1 and TRBJ2-7; TRBD2 matches at 11 bases. V lost 1 base, J lost 2 bases, and 7 bases stayed unmatched. Germline V gives CDR1 MGHDK, CDR2 SYGVNS. This CDR3 comprises 17 residues. The chain's CDR3 is CASSESLIAGGTYEQYF. The CDR3 DNA reads as TGTGCCAGCAGTGAATCTCTTATAGCGGGAGGGACCTACGAGCAGTACTTC.

The chain employs TRBV2 and TRBJ1-5, with TRBD1 matching over 8 bases. This CDR3 region has 13 residues. Per the germline V gene, CDR1 is SNHLY and CDR2 is FYNNEI. Germline trimming cut 8 bases from V and 5 bases from J; bases unmatched to any gene: 5. The chain's CDR3 is CASSDRGDQPQHF. CDR3 coding DNA: TGTGCCAGCTCTGACAGGGGTGATCAGCCCCAGCATTTT.

The genes are TRBV6-6 and TRBJ2-7; D is perhaps TRBD2 (5 bases). The CDR3 extends over 12 amino acids. Per the germline V gene, CDR1 is MNHNY and CDR2 is SVGAGI (reference sequence). Trimming took 8 bases from V and 6 from J, leaving 14 bases between them. CDR3 in amino acids: CASSARGSEQYF. The DNA for the CDR3 is TGTGCCAGCTCCGCCCGGGGAAGCGAGCAGTACTTC.

The V and J genes are TRBV30 and TRBJ2-5; D uncertain. CDR1 and CDR2 from the germline V gene are GTSNPN and SVGIG (reference sequence). V was trimmed by 0 bases and J by 5 bases, leaving 7 bases between them. The CDR3 is 12 amino acids. This CDR3 reads CAWSVRAETQYF. Here the CDR3 DNA reads TGTGCCTGGAGTGTACGAGCGGAGACCCAGTACTTC.